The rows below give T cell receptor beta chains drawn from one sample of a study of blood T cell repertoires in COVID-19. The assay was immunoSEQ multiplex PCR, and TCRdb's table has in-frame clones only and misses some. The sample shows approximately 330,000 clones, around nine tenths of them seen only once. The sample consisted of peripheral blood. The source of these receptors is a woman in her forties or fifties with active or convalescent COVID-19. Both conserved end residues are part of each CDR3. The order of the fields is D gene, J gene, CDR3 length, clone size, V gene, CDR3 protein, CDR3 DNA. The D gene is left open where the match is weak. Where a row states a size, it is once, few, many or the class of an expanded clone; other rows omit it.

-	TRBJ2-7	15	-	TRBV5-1	CASSPGGGASYEQYF	TGCGCCAGCAGCCCTGGAGGGGGGGCGTCCTACGAGCAGTACTTC
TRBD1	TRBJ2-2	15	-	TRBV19	CASSIGTGGTGELFF	TGTGCCAGTAGTATAGGGACAGGGGGGACCGGGGAGCTGTTTTTT
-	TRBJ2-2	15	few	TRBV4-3	CASSQDPLVTGELFF	TGCGCCAGCAGCCAAGATCCCCTAGTAACCGGGGAGCTGTTTTTT
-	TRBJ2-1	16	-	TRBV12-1	CASSFAVSGIPNEQFF	TGTGCCAGCAGCTTTGCCGTTAGCGGGATTCCCAATGAGCAGTTCTTC
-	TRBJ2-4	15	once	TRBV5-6	CASSRGGLAKNIQYF	TGTGCCAGCAGCCGAGGGGGTTTAGCCAAAAACATTCAGTACTTC
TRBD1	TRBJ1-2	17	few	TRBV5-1	CASSTSGQGVSNYGYTF	TGCGCCAGCAGCACAAGCGGACAGGGGGTCTCTAACTATGGCTACACCTTC
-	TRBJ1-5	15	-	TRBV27	CASSLRGAFGQPQHF	TGTGCCAGCAGTTTACGGGGGGCGTTCGGTCAGCCCCAGCATTTT
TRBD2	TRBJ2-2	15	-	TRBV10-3	CATQLAETNTGELFF	TGTGCCACCCAACTAGCGGAAACGAACACCGGGGAGCTGTTTTTT
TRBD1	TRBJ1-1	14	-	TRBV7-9	CASSSDRGITEAFF	TGTGCCAGCAGTTCGGACAGGGGCATCACTGAAGCTTTCTTT
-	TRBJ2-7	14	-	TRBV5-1	CASSLIGTNYEQYF	TGCGCCAGCAGCCTAATAGGAACTAACTACGAGCAGTACTTC
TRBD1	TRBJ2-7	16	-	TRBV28	CASSYGKGTGDYEQYF	TGTGCCAGCAGTTATGGTAAGGGGACAGGGGATTACGAGCAGTACTTC
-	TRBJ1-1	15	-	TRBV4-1	CASSQEGSGLTEAFF	TGCGCCAGCAGCCAAGAAGGTTCAGGGTTGACTGAAGCTTTCTTT
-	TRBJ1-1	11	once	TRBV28	CASSGQRGAFF	TGTGCCAGCAGTGGACAGCGAGGGGCTTTCTTT
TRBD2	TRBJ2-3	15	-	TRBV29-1	CSVPVTSGSTDTQYF	TGCAGCGTCCCGGTGACTAGCGGGAGCACAGATACGCAGTATTTT
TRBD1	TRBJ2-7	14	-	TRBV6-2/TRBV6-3	CASSSATGVYEQYF	TGTGCCAGCAGTTCGGCGACAGGGGTTTACGAGCAGTACTTC
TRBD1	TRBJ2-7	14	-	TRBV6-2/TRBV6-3	CASSRTGQGYEQYF	TGTGCCAGCAGCCGAACCGGACAGGGTTACGAGCAGTACTTC
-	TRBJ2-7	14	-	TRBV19	CASSITVNRYEQYF	TGTGCCAGTAGTATCACAGTGAACCGGTACGAGCAGTACTTC
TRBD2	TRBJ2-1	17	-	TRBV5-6	CASSRTPGGRRYNEQFF	TGTGCCAGCAGCCGAACTCCGGGGGGGCGGCGCTACAATGAGCAGTTCTTC
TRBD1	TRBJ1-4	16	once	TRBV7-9	CASSFVDRGIGEKLFF	TGTGCCAGCAGCTTTGTTGACAGGGGTATAGGTGAAAAACTGTTTTTT
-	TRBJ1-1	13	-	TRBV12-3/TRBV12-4	CASSRTANTEAFF	TGTGCCAGCAGCAGGACAGCGAACACTGAAGCTTTCTTT
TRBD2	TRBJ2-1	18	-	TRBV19	CASRPGLAGVRSYNEQFF	TGTGCCAGTAGACCGGGACTAGCGGGAGTAAGGTCCTACAATGAGCAGTTCTTC
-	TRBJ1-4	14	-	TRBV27	CASSATDSNEKLFF	TGTGCCAGCAGTGCAACAGATAGTAATGAAAAACTGTTTTTT
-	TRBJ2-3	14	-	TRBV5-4	CASSTRQNTDTQYF	TGTGCCAGCAGCACCAGACAGAACACAGATACGCAGTATTTT
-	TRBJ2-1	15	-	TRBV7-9	CASSQRAATGGEQFF	TGTGCCAGCAGCCAGCGAGCAGCCACGGGTGGTGAGCAGTTCTTC
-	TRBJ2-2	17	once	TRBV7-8	CASSLRGGPGNTGELFF	TGTGCCAGCAGCCTAAGAGGGGGTCCGGGTAACACCGGGGAGCTGTTTTTT
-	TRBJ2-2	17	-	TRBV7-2	CASSLVSSGVNTGELFF	TGTGCCAGCAGCTTAGTTAGTAGCGGAGTTAACACCGGGGAGCTGTTTTTT
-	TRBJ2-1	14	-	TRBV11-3	CASSLGGPINEQFF	TGTGCCAGCAGCTTAGGAGGGCCTATTAATGAGCAGTTCTTC
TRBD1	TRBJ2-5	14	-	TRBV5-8	CASSFDRGHGTQYF	TGTGCCAGCAGCTTTGACAGGGGGCATGGGACCCAGTACTTC
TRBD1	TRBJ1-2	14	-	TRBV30	CAWSGDRTNYGYTF	TGTGCCTGGAGTGGGGACAGAACTAACTATGGCTACACCTTC
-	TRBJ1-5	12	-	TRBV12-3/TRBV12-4	CASSLSDQPQHF	TGTGCCAGCAGTTTAAGCGATCAGCCCCAGCATTTT
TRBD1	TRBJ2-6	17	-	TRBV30	CAWGTTGQSSGANVLTF	TGTGCCTGGGGGACGACAGGGCAAAGCTCTGGGGCCAACGTCCTGACTTTC
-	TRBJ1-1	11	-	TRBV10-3	CAIKDNSEAFF	TGTGCCATCAAAGACAATTCTGAAGCTTTCTTT